Shown below are 21 T cell receptor beta chains from a single sample sequenced in a study of blood T cell repertoires in COVID-19. Sequenced by immunoSEQ multiplex PCR; TCRdb stores in-frame clones only, minus some. The table has 200,000 to 250,000 clones, over 75% seen once; the top ten hold approximately 6%. The sequenced sample consisted of peripheral blood. These receptors all stem from a man older than 75 with acute or convalescent COVID-19.

This clone has a handful of counts. The chain carries TRBV7-2 and TRBJ2-1; D is undetermined. Trimming left V 3 bases short and J 3 bases short, with 9 bases between. The CDR3 contains 14 residues. Germline V gives CDR1 SGHTA, CDR2 FQGNSA. The CDR3 nucleotides read TGTGCCAGCAGCTTCGCAGGCTACTACAATGAGCAGTTCTTC. It codes for CASSFAGYYNEQFF.

V is TRBV28 and J is TRBJ1-1; D remains unclear. The germline CDR1 and CDR2 sequences are MDHEN and SYDVKM. With 6 bases removed from V and 4 bases from J, the gap between germline ends came to 15 bases. This CDR3 is 14 amino acids long. This chain's CDR3 is CASSSRVGSTEAFF. CDR3 DNA sequence: TGTGCCAGCAGCTCGAGGGTGGGGAGCACTGAAGCTTTCTTT.

The V gene is TRBV6-1, the J gene TRBJ1-2, with TRBD1 matching 9 bases. V lost 3 bases to trimming and J lost 2 bases; unmatched junction nucleotides: 10. The CDR3 is made up of 17 amino acids. Germline assignment: CDR1 MNHNS and CDR2 SASEGT. CDR3 bases: TGTGCCAGCAGTGACCGGTTTGGGACAGGGCCGAACTATGGCTACACCTTC. Translating gives CASSDRFGTGPNYGYTF.

This clone was counted once. V gene TRBV19 combines with J gene TRBJ1-2, with a tentative D call TRBD1 (6 bases). Deletions cut 5 bases from V and 0 bases from J, with 10 bases between. CDR3 size: 14 residues. In germline, CDR1 is LNHDA, CDR2 SQIVND (reference sequence). The DNA of the CDR3 is TGTGCCAGTAGTCGGACAGCGACTAACTATGGCTACACCTTC. It is translated as CASSRTATNYGYTF.

The rearrangement links TRBV18 to TRBJ2-5; D unclear. V shed 0 bases and J shed 3 bases, with 5 bases lying between them. This CDR3 region has 13 residues. Germline CDR1 is KGHSH and CDR2 is LQKENI. CDR3 sequence reads: CASSPPAEETQYF. For the CDR3, the DNA is TGTGCCAGCTCACCACCGGCAGAAGAGACCCAGTACTTC.

The chain couples TRBV9 to TRBJ1-1, with D possibly matching TRBD1 (6 bases). The CDR3 length is 16 residues. Between the trimmed V and J ends, which lost 3 bases and 2 bases, there was a span of 17 bases. The germline CDR1 and CDR2 sequences are SGDLS and YYNGEE. The CDR3 here is CASSAPPRTVNTEAFF. The CDR3 bases are TGTGCCAGCAGCGCGCCACCACGGACAGTTAACACTGAAGCTTTCTTT.

The chain recombines TRBV6-2 or TRBV6-3 with TRBJ2-3; TRBD2 matches at 8 bases. The V and J ends lost 2 bases and 0 bases, in that order; junction bases with no gene match: 7. Per germline, CDR1 MNHEY and CDR2 SVGEGT. CDR3 length: 17 amino acids. CDR3 nucleotides: TGTGCCAGCAGTTACCCAGGGGTAGCGGGGAGCACAGATACGCAGTATTTT. It is translated as CASSYPGVAGSTDTQYF.

The CDR3 DNA is TGCGCCAGCAGCTCGTGGGACAGGGGAGTTGGCACTGAAGCTTTCTTT. Translated, it gives CASSSWDRGVGTEAFF. The chain couples TRBV5-1 to TRBJ1-1; 10 bases fit TRBD1. CDR3 length: 16 residues. The germline gives CDR1 SGHRS, CDR2 YFSETQ. V was pared by 3 bases and J by 4 bases, with 9 bases of the junction left unmatched.

The chain couples TRBV7-2 to TRBJ1-5, with a tentative D call TRBD1 (5 bases). Germline CDR1 and CDR2: SGHTA and FQGNSA. The V end was cut by 5 bases, the J end by 3 bases, with 11 bases between. This CDR3 is built from 14 residues. CDR3 amino acids: CASSGQGVNQPQHF. In DNA form, the CDR3 reads TGTGCCAGCAGCGGACAAGGGGTCAATCAGCCCCAGCATTTT.

V and J are TRBV19 and TRBJ2-4; TRBD2 agrees at 8 bases. V was pared by 8 bases and J by 11 bases, with 14 bases of the junction left unmatched. The CDR3 covers 14 residues. The germline CDR1 and CDR2 sequences are LNHDA and SQIVND (reference sequence). DNA of the CDR3: TGTGCCAGTGGGACTAGTGAAACCCGGGCCCTTCAGTACTTC. Translating it yields CASGTSETRALQYF.

This rearrangement joins TRBV7-9 to TRBJ2-6; D gene ambiguous. V shed 11 bases and J shed 2 bases, with 10 bases lying between them. Germline-derived CDR1 and CDR2 are SEHNR and FQNEAQ (reference sequence). The CDR3 has 13 amino acids. In DNA form, the CDR3 reads TGTGCCGGAGTGGTGGCTGGGGCCAACGTCCTGACTTTC. Translation gives CAGVVAGANVLTF.

This clone came up once. The chain is built from TRBV7-2 and TRBJ1-3; D unclear. The ends were cut back, 8 bases at V and 0 bases at J, with 11 bases in the middle. Germline CDR1 is SGHTA and CDR2 is FQGNSA. This CDR3 spans 14 amino acids. CDR3 in DNA: TGTGCCAGCTCAGGTCCGAGCTCTGGAAACACCATATATTTT. It codes for CASSGPSSGNTIYF.

As to this clone: One end of the junction varies from germline; a read error may be responsible. The CDR3 reads CASSPMPSGRASDTQYF. The CDR3 DNA reads as TGTGCTAGCAGCCCCATGCCCAGCGGGAGGGCCTCGGATACGCAGTATTTT. V usage is TRBV7-7 and J usage is TRBJ2-3; TRBD2 matches 10 bases. The CDR3 is 17 residues long. Germline V gene lookup returns CDR1 SSHAT and CDR2 FNYEAQ (reference sequence).

This clone has a handful of counts. The chain is built from TRBV19 and TRBJ2-7; 10 nucleotides match TRBD1. The CDR3 contains 14 residues. The V and J ends lost 6 bases and 4 bases, in that order; junction bases with no gene match: 6. Germline V gene data show CDR1 as LNHDA and CDR2 as SQIVND (reference sequence). The CDR3 reads CASRRDRGVYEQYF. For the CDR3, the DNA is TGTGCCAGTAGAAGGGACAGGGGTGTATACGAGCAGTACTTC. The full variable domain, in which reference TRBV19 and TRBJ2-7 provide the parts outside the CDR3, is DGGITQSPKYLFRKEGQNVTLSCEQNLNHDAMYWYRQDPGQGLRLIYYSQIVNDFQKGDIAEGYSVSREKKESFPLTVTSAQKNPTAFYLCASRRDRGVYEQYFGPGTRLTVT.

The chain is built from TRBV18 and TRBJ2-3; D perhaps matches TRBD2 (5 bases). The CDR3 is 14 amino acids. In germline, CDR1 is KGHSH, CDR2 LQKENI. Trimming took 0 bases from V and 5 from J, leaving 9 bases between them. The CDR3 is CASSPPSAGDTQYF. The CDR3 region has the DNA TGTGCCAGCTCACCACCGTCGGCGGGAGATACGCAGTATTTT.

The V gene is TRBV6-1, the J gene TRBJ2-7, with a weak D call TRBD1 (6 bases). The V gene lost 2 bases and the J gene lost 1 base, with 12 bases spanning the gap. This CDR3 region has 15 residues. CDR1 and CDR2 from the germline V gene are MNHNS and SASEGT. The CDR3 sequence is CASSETLGASYEQYV. In DNA, the CDR3 is TGTGCCAGCAGTGAAACATTGGGGGCGTCCTACGAGCAGTACGTC.

The rearrangement uses TRBV2 and TRBJ2-3; 8 bases map to TRBD2. Germline CDR1 and CDR2: SNHLY and FYNNEI. V gave up 6 bases and J gave up 1 base; unmatched junction bases: 6. CDR3 length: 15 amino acids. Here the CDR3 DNA reads TGTGCCAGCAGAGTGGGGCGGGAGGGCACAGATACGCAGTATTTT. Translated, it gives CASRVGREGTDTQYF.

The chain couples TRBV28 to TRBJ1-2; D is ambiguous. The CDR3 covers 12 residues. From germline, CDR1 is MDHEN and CDR2 SYDVKM. V was pared by 2 bases and J by 10 bases, with 11 bases between. The CDR3 reads CASSLRGQYYTF. The CDR3 DNA follows: TGTGCCAGCAGTTTAAGAGGGCAGTACTACACCTTC.

The rearrangement uses TRBV19 and TRBJ2-1; D is possibly TRBD1 (5 bases). The CDR3 contains 15 residues. Germline CDR1 and CDR2: LNHDA and SQIVND (reference sequence). V was pared by 7 bases and J by 3 bases, with 16 bases between. The CDR3 loop reads CASTRTLTFYNEQFF. CDR3 coding DNA: TGTGCCAGTACCAGGACACTTACTTTCTACAATGAGCAGTTCTTC.

Remarks on this clone: Other nucleotide sequences in the sample specify the same CDR3. The genes are TRBV18 and TRBJ2-5; 8 bases align to TRBD1. The V and J ends lost 3 bases and 2 bases, in that order; junction bases with no gene match: 2. The CDR3 spans 14 residues. Germline V CDR1 and CDR2: KGHSH, LQKENI. In nucleotides, the CDR3 is TGTGCCAGCTCACCCAGGGGGCAGCAAGAGACCCAGTACTTC. Its translation is CASSPRGQQETQYF. Full variable domain (missing parts from reference TRBV18 and TRBJ2-5): NAGVMQNPRHLVRRRGQEARLRCSPMKGHSHVYWYRQLPEEGLKFMVYLQKENIIDESGMPKERFSAEFPKEGPSILRIQQVVRGDSAAYFCASSPRGQQETQYFGPGTRLLVL.

This rearrangement joins TRBV18 to TRBJ2-3; no firm D call. Trimming took 6 bases from V and 6 from J, leaving 13 bases between them. The CDR3 contains 13 residues. CDR1 and CDR2 (germline): KGHSH, LQKENI. The CDR3 DNA sequence: TGTGCCAGCTCGAGTAGCCAGACCGATACGCAGTATTTT. Protein product: CASSSSQTDTQYF.